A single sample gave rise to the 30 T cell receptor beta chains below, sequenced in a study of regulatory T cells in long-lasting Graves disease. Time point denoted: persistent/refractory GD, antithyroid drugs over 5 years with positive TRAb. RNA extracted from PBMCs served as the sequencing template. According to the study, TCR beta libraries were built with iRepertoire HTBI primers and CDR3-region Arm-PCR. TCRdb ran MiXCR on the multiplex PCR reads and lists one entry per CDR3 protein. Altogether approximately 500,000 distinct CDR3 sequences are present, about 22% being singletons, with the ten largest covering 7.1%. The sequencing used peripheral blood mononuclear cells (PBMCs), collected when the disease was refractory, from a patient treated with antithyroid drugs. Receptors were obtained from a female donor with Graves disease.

The CDR3 bases are TGTGCCAGCAGCTTCACTTCGTCGGGGGGCCGCCAGCCCCAGCATTTT. Its protein is CASSFTSSGGRQPQHF. The chain links TRBV7-2 to TRBJ1-5; weak D call: TRBD1 (6 bases). Trimming shortened V by 3 bases and J by 7 bases, and 19 bases separated the two germline ends. The germline gives CDR1 SGHTA, CDR2 FQGNSA. The CDR3 covers 16 residues.

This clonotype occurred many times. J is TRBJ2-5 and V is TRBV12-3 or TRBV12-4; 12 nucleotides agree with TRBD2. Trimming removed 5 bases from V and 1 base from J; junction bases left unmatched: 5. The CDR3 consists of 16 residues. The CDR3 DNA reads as TGTGCCAGCAGTCCTAGCGGGAGGGGCCTCCAAGAGACCCAGTACTTC. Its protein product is CASSPSGRGLQETQYF.

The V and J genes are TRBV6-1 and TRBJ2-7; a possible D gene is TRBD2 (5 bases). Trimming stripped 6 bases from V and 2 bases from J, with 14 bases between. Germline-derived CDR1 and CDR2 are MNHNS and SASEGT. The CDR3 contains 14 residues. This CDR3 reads CASSSQTTTYEQYF. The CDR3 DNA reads TGTGCCAGCAGCTCCCAGACTACCACCTACGAGCAGTACTTC.

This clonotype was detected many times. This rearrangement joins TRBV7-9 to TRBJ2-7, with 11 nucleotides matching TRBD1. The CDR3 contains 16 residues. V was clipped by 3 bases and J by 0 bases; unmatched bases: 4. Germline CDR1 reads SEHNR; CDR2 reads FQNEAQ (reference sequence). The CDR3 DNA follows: TGTGCCAGCAGCTTCCGAGGGACAGGGGGCTCCTACGAGCAGTACTTC. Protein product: CASSFRGTGGSYEQYF.

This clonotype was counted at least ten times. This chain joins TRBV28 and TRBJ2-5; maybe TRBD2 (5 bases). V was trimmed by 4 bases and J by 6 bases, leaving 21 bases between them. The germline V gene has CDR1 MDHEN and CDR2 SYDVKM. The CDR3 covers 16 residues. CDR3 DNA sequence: TGTGCCAGCAGTTCCCCAGCTGCGGGCGAGCTACAGACCCAGTACTTC. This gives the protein CASSSPAAGELQTQYF.

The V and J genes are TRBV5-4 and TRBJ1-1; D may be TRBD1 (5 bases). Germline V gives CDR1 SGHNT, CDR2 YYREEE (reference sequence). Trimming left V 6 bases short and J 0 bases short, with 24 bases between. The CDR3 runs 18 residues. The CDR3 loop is CASTVGGGVRNVNTEAFF. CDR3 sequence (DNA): TGTGCCAGCACGGTAGGCGGAGGGGTAAGAAACGTGAACACTGAAGCTTTCTTT.

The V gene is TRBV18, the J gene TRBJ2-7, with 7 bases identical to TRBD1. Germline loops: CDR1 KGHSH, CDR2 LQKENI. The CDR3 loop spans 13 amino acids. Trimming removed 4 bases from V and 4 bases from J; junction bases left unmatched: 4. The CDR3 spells CASSLGDRYEQYF. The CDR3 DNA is TGTGCCAGCTCACTCGGGGACAGATACGAGCAGTACTTC.

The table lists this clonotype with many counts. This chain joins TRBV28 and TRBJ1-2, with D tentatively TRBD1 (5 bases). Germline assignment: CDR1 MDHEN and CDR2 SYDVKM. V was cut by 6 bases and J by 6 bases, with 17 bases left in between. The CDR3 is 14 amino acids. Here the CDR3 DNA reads TGTGCCAGCAGCCCCCAGCTGGAGGGGAATGGCTACACCTTC. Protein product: CASSPQLEGNGYTF.

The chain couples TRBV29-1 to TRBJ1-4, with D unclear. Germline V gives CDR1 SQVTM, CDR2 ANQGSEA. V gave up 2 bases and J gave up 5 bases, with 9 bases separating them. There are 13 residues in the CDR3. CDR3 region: CSVEKGPNEKLFF. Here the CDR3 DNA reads TGCAGCGTTGAAAAGGGCCCCAATGAAAAACTGTTTTTT.

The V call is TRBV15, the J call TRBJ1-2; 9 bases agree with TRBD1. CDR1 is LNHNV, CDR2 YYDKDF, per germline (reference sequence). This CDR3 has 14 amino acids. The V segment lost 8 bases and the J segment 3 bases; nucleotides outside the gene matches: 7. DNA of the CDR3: TGTGCCACCCGAACAGGGGGCGCATACTATGGCTACACCTTC. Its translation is CATRTGGAYYGYTF.

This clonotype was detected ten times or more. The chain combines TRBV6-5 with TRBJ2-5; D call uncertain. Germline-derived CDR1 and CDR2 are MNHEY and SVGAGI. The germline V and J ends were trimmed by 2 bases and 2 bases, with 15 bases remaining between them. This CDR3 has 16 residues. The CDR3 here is CASSYGLVQKQETQYF. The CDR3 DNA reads TGTGCCAGCAGTTACGGGTTGGTGCAGAAACAAGAGACCCAGTACTTC.

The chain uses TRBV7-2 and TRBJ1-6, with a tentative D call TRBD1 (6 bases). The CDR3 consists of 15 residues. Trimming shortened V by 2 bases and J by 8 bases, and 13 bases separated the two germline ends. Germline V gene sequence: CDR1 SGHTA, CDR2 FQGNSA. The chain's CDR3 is CASSLPGAGYSPLHF. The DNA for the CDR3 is TGTGCCAGCAGCTTACCGGGGGCAGGGTATTCACCCCTCCACTTT.

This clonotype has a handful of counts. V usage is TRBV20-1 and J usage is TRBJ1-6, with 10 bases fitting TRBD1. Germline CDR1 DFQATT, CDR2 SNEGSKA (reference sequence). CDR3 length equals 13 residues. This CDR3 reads CRARQGADSPLHF. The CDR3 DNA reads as TGCAGAGCCAGACAGGGGGCGGATTCACCCCTCCACTTT.

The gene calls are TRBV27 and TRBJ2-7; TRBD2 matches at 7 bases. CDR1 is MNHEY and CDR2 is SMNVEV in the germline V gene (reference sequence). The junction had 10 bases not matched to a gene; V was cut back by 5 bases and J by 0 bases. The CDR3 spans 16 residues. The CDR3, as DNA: TGTGCCAGCAGTCCCTCTTGGGACTACCTCTCCTACGAGCAGTACTTC. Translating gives CASSPSWDYLSYEQYF.

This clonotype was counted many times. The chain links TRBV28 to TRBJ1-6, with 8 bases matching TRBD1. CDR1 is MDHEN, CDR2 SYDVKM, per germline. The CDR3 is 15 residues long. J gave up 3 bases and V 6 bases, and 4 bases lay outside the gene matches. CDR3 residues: CASSPTGGYNSPLHF. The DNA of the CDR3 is TGTGCCAGCAGCCCTACAGGGGGCTATAATTCACCCCTCCACTTT.

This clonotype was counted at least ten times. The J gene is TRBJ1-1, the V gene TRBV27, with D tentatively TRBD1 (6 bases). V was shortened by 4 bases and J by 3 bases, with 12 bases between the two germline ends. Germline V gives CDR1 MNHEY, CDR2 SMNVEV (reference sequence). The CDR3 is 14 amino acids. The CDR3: CASSSGAPDTEAFF. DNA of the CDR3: TGTGCCAGCAGTTCAGGGGCGCCGGACACTGAAGCTTTCTTT.

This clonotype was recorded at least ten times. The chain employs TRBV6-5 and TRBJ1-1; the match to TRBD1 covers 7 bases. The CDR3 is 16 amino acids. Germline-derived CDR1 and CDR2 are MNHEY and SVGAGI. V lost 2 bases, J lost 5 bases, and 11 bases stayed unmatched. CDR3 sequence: CASSYPIGQGETEAFF. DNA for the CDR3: TGTGCCAGCAGTTACCCAATTGGCCAGGGGGAAACTGAAGCTTTCTTT.

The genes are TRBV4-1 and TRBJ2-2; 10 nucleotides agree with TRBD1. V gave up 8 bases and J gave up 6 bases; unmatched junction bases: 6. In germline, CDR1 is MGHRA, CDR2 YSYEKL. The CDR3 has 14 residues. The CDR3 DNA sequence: TGCGCCAGCGGGGACAGGGGTAGTTCCGGGGAGCTGTTTTTT. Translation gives CASGDRGSSGELFF.

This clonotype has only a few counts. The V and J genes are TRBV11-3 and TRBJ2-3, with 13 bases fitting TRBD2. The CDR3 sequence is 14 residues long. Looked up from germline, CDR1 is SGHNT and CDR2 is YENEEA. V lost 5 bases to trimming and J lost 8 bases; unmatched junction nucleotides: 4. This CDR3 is CASSPGLAGATQYF. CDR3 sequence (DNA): TGTGCCAGCAGCCCAGGACTAGCGGGAGCTACGCAGTATTTT.

The CDR3 is CASSPIQGEAFF. In DNA form, the CDR3 reads TGTGCCAGCAGCCCTATACAGGGGGAAGCTTTCTTT. The chain has TRBV13 and TRBJ1-1; 7 bases align to TRBD1. Germline CDR1 and CDR2: PRHDT and FYEKMQ (reference sequence). V lost 5 bases and J lost 8; bases outside the gene matches: 5. The CDR3 has 12 residues.

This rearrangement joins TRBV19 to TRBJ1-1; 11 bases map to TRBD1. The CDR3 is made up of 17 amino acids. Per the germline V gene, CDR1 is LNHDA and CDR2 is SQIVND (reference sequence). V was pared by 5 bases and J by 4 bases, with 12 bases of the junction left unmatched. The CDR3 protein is CASSPPPWDRGTTEAFF. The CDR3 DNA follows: TGTGCCAGTAGTCCCCCCCCCTGGGACAGGGGGACCACTGAAGCTTTCTTT.

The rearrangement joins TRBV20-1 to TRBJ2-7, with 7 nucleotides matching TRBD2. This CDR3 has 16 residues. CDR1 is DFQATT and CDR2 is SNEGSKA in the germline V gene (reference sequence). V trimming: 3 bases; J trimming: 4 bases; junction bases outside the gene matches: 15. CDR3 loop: CSARDTRSGDWYEQYF. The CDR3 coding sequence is TGCAGTGCTAGGGACACAAGGAGCGGGGATTGGTACGAGCAGTACTTC.

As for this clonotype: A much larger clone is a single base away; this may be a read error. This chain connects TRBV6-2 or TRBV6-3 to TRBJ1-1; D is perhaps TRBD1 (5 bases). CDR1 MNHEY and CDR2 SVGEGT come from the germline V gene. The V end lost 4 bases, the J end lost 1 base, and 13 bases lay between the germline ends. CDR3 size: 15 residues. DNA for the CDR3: TGTGCCAGCAGTTGGGGAAGCGGGGGGAACACTGAAGCTTTCTTT. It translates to CASSWGSGGNTEAFF.

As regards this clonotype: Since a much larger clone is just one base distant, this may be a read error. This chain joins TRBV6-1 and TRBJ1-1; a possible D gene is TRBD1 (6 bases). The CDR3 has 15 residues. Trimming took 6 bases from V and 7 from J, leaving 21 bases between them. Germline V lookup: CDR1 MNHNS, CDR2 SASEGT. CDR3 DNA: TGTGCCAGCAGCCCAGTTCAGGGGAGGGACATTGAAGCTTTCTTT. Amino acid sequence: CASSPVQGRDIEAFF.

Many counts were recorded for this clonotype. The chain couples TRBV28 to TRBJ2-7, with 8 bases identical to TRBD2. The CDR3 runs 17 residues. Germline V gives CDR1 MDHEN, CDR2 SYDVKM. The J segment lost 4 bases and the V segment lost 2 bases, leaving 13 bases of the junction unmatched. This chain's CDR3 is CASSLSSAGGSLYEQYF. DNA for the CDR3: TGTGCCAGCAGTTTAAGTTCGGCGGGAGGTTCCCTTTACGAGCAGTACTTC.

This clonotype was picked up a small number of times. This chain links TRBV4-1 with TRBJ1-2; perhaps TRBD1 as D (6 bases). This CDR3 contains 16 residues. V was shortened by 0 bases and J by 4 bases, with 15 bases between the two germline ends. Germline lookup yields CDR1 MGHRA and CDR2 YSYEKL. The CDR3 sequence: CASSQELQGQRYGYTF. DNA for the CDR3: TGCGCCAGCAGCCAAGAGCTCCAGGGACAACGCTATGGCTACACCTTC.

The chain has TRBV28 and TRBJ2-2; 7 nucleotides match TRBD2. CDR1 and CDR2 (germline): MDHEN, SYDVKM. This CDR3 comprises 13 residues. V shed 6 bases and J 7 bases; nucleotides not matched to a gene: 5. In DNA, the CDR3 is TGTGCCAGCAGGTCCCCGGGGGGCGGGGAGCTGTTTTTT. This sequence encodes CASRSPGGGELFF.

The CDR3 protein is CASSLWGETYEQYF. The CDR3 DNA reads as TGTGCCAGCAGTTTATGGGGGGAAACCTACGAGCAGTACTTC. The chain joins TRBV12-3 or TRBV12-4 to TRBJ2-7; TRBD2 might be the D (6 bases). The V end was cut by 2 bases, the J end by 2 bases, with 10 bases between. The CDR3 has 14 amino acids.

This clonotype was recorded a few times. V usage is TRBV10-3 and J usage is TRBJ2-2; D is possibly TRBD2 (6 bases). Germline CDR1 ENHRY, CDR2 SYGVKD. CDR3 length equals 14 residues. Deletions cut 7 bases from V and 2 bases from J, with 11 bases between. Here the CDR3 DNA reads TGTGCCATCACGAGCGGGTCAAACACCGGGGAGCTGTTTTTT. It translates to CAITSGSNTGELFF.

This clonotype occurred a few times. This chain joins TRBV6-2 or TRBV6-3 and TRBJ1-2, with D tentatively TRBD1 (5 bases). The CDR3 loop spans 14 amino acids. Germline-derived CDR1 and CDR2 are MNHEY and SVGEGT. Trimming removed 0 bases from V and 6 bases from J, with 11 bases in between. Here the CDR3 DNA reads TGTGCCAGCAGTTACTCGGGGGGGGGAGATGGCTACACCTTC. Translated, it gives CASSYSGGGDGYTF.